The clone carrying this T cell receptor (beta chain) was counted between two and nine times. Original handling: Reference gene primers were amplified, and this amplification served to estimate nucleated cell counts. The assay was immunoSEQ multiplex PCR, and TCRdb's table has in-frame clones only and misses some. That table supplies the V and J calls and clone size; D and trimming were determined from the DNA. The data show about 130,000 clones, with roughly 80% seen just once and around 6% held by the top ten. The Seattle site enrolled patients during active infection and followed them longitudinally. This entry comes from a study of blood T cell repertoires in COVID-19. Study information: Material from acute and convalescent COVID-19 was sourced from the United States, Italy and Spain. The analysed material was cDNA or gDNA that came from T cells, B-cell-depleted T cells, or PBMCs.

The CDR3 is 15 residues long. V was cut by 1 base and J by 2 bases, with 9 bases left in between. Germline lookup yields CDR1 SGHRS and CDR2 YFSETQ. The sample comprised peripheral blood. The sequence was collected from a man older than 75 with COVID-19, enrolled during active disease. The rearrangement joins TRBV5-1 to TRBJ2-2; a weak D match, TRBD2 (6 bases). The CDR3 reads CASSLTGANTGELFF. DNA of the CDR3: TGCGCCAGCAGCTTGACGGGAGCAAACACCGGGGAGCTGTTTTTT.